Sequencing of this T cell receptor (beta chain) was carried out in a study of CD8+ T cells in alopecia areata. Study in general: Treated patients took oral tofacitinib at 5 to 10 mg twice daily.

Extracted RNA was reverse transcribed, and the resulting cDNA served as sequencing template. TCRdb's copy holds only in-frame clones and misses some; the assay was immunoSEQ multiplex PCR. Altogether hundreds of thousands of clones are present, approximately 52% being singletons, with the ten largest covering over 0.4%. The study, taken as a whole, reports: Tissue-resident alphabeta T cells belonging to normal skin likewise get sequenced within scalp specimens. Mice gave a clearer picture of TCR sharing than patients did, possibly for HLA-related reasons.

Details on this clone: The antigen is not known.

This receptor was taken from a human donor with alopecia areata. Sequences were derived from CD4+ T cells sorted from blood, sampled at week 0.

Here the CDR3 DNA reads TGTGCCAGCAGCACCCCGACGACTGGGAATCCCTATTACGAGCAGTACTTC. It specifies CASSTPTTGNPYYEQYF. The gene calls are TRBV11-1 and TRBJ2-7, with D uncertain. The length of the CDR3 is 17 residues. The germline CDR1 and CDR2 sequences are SGHAT and FQDESV (reference sequence). V was cut by 5 bases and J by 4 bases, with 24 bases left in between.